This T cell receptor beta chain is drawn from a study of blood T cell repertoires in COVID-19. Turning to the study itself: The samples span acute and convalescent COVID-19 from the United States, Italy and Spain.

This clone is a singleton in its sample. As processed by the authors: Using reference gene primer amplification, nucleated cell counts were estimated. Generated by immunoSEQ multiplex PCR, the TCRdb table keeps only in-frame clones and is missing some. V and J calls and clone size follow that table, whereas D and trimming were derived from the DNA. Altogether some 270,000 clones are present, 89% being singletons, with the ten largest covering 3.5% to 5.5%. J was trimmed by 2 bases and V by 4 bases; bases with no gene match: 3. Looked up from germline, CDR1 is SGDLS and CDR2 is YYNGEE. This CDR3 spans 15 amino acids.

This TCR was sampled from a woman aged 40 to 49 who had recovered from COVID-19. The chain carries TRBV9 and TRBJ2-5; 12 nucleotides agree with TRBD2. Sequencing was performed on peripheral blood. As DNA, the CDR3 is TGTGCCAGCAGCCCCGGACTAGCGGGGCAAGAGACCCAGTACTTC. Encoded protein: CASSPGLAGQETQYF.